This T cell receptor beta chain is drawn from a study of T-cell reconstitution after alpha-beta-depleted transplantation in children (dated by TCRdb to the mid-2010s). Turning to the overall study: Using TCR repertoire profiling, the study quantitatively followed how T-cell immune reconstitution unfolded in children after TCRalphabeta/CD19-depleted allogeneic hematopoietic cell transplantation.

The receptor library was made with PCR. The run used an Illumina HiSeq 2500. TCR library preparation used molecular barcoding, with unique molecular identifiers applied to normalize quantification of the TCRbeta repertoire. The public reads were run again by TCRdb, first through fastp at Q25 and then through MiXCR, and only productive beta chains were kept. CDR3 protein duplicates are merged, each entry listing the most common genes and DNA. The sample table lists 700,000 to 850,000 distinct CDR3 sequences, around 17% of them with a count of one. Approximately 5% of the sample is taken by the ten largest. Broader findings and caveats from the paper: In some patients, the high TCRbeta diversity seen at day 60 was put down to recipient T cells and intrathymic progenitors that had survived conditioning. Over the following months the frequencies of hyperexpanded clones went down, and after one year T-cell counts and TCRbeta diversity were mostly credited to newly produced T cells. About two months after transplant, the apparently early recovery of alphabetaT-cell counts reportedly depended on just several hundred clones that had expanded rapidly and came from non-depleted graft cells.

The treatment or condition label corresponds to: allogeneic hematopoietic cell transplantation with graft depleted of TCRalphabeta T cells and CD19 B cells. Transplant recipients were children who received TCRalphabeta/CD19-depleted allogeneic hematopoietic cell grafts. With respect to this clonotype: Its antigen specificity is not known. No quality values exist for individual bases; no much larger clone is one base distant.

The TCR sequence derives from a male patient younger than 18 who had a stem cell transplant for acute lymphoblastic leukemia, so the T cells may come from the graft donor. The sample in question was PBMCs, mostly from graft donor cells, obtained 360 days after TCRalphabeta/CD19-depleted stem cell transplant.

The CDR3 region has the sequence CASSKQTSGISNEQFF. In nucleotide form, the sequence is TGCGCCAGCAGCAAACAAACTAGCGGGATTAGCAATGAGCAGTTCTTC. Here the chain combines TRBV5-1 and TRBJ2-1; TRBD2 fits 10 bases in the junction. The CDR3 covers 16 residues, taking in both the cysteine and the phenylalanine. The sequence is cut down to CDR3 DNA, 48 bases in frame from base 1. From the germline V gene, CDR1 is SGHRS and CDR2 is YFSETQ. Germline trimming: 4 bases from V, 6 bases from J; junction bases outside gene matches: 10.